The rows below give T cell receptor beta chains drawn from one sample of a study of blood T cell repertoires in COVID-19. Assay used: immunoSEQ multiplex PCR; TCRdb lists only in-frame clones, some missing. Of about 290,000 clones in the sample, about 90% are singletons; the top ten hold around 10%. The sample taken for sequencing was peripheral blood. Receptor source: a woman in her twenties or thirties with COVID-19, enrolled during active disease. CDR3s include the opening cysteine and the closing phenylalanine or tryptophan. D genes are given only for firm matches. The size field is filled for only some rows; it gives once, few, many or a size class.

>-|TRBV7-2|few|TRBJ1-1
TGTGCCAGCAGCTTAAATCCCAGGAACACTGAAGCTTTCTTT
CASSLNPRNTEAFF
>-|TRBV7-8|-|TRBJ2-2
TGTGCCAGCAGCTTATTGGGAGAAGGGAACACCGGGGAGCTGTTTTTT
CASSLLGEGNTGELFF
>TRBD1|TRBV5-1|-|TRBJ2-5
TGCGCCAGCAGCTTGACAGGGGCAGAGACCCAGTACTTC
CASSLTGAETQYF
>TRBD1|TRBV2|few|TRBJ1-5
TGTGCCAGCAGCCCCGACAGGGCAGGGATTCAGCCCCAGCATTTT
CASSPDRAGIQPQHF
>-|TRBV13|-|TRBJ1-1
TGTGCCAGCAGCTTAGGCAGCACTGAAGCTTTCTTT
CASSLGSTEAFF
>TRBD1|TRBV5-1|once|TRBJ2-5
TGCGCCAGCAGCCCAATGGGACAGTCAGCGGAGACCCAGTACTTC
CASSPMGQSAETQYF
>-|TRBV4-2|-|TRBJ2-1
TGTGCCAGCAGCATTCTTAGCGGAGGCTCCTACAATGAGCAGTTCTTC
CASSILSGGSYNEQFF
>TRBD2|TRBV5-1|-|TRBJ2-5
TGCGCCAGCAGCTTTTCGCCGGGGGGGCAAGAGACCCAGTACTTC
CASSFSPGGQETQYF
>-|TRBV6-5|-|TRBJ2-1
TGTGCCAGCAGTTACTTCGATGGCTTTTCTCTGTTCTTC
CASSYFDGFSLFF
>-|TRBV2|once|TRBJ1-2
TGTGCCAGCAGTGAACGACCTAGGGGCTACACCTTC
CASSERPRGYTF
>-|TRBV18|-|TRBJ2-5
TGTGCCAGCTCACCCCTAAGGGGAGAGACCCAGTACTTC
CASSPLRGETQYF
>TRBD1|TRBV5-1|-|TRBJ2-7
TGCGCCAGCAGCTATCGACCGGACAGGGCCAACGAGCAGTACTTC
CASSYRPDRANEQYF
>TRBD1|TRBV18|once|TRBJ1-1
TGTGCCAGCTCACTCAGAGACAGGGGGCTGAACACTGAAGCTTTCTTT
CASSLRDRGLNTEAFF
>-|TRBV6-5|-|TRBJ1-2
TGTGCCAGCAGTCCGGACAGCCTATACTATGGCTACACCTTC
CASSPDSLYYGYTF
>TRBD1|TRBV19|once|TRBJ2-7
TGTGCCAGTAACGGACAGGGGTCTAGAGAGCAGTACTTC
CASNGQGSREQYF
>TRBD1|TRBV4-1|-|TRBJ1-2
TGCGCCAGCAGCCATACAGGGGACTATGGCTACACCTTC
CASSHTGDYGYTF
>-|TRBV20-1|once|TRBJ1-6
TGCAGTGCTAGTCGAACAGGGCGGAATTCACCCCTCCACTTT
CSASRTGRNSPLHF
>-|TRBV5-1|-|TRBJ1-1
TGCGCCAGCAGCTTGAATCGGGGAGCCACTGAAGCTTTCTTT
CASSLNRGATEAFF
>-|TRBV6-5|-|TRBJ2-7
TGTGCCAGCAGCCGCCGCGACAGGTCATACGAGCAGTACTTC
CASSRRDRSYEQYF
>-|TRBV11-3|-|TRBJ1-2
TGTGCCAGCAGCTTACCCGCGAACTATGGCTACACCTTC
CASSLPANYGYTF
>-|TRBV29-1|-|TRBJ1-1
TGCAGCGTTAGTGACAGGATCACTGAAGCTTTCTTT
CSVSDRITEAFF
>-|TRBV7-9|-|TRBJ1-2
TGTGCCAGCAGCCTGGGGGGTGGCTACACCTTC
CASSLGGGYTF
>-|TRBV19|-|TRBJ1-5
TGTGCCAGTAGTATGTATAATATCAATCAGCCCCAGCATTTT
CASSMYNINQPQHF
>TRBD1|TRBV28|once|TRBJ1-5
TGTGCCAGCAGCACTTATAGACAGGGGGTCTTTCAGCCCCAGCATTTT
CASSTYRQGVFQPQHF
>TRBD2|TRBV23-1|-|TRBJ2-1
TGCGCCAGCAGTCCCTGGGGGGGACTATACAATGAGCAGTTCTTC
CASSPWGGLYNEQFF
>-|TRBV20-1|-|TRBJ1-2
TGCAGTGTGGCGGAGCTTTATGGCTACACCTTC
CSVAELYGYTF
>-|TRBV19|-|TRBJ2-1
TGTGCCAGTAGTTTCCAGGGATACAATGAGCAGTTCTTC
CASSFQGYNEQFF
>-|TRBV27|-|TRBJ1-2
TGTGCCAGCAGTGGAGGCTCAAGTTATGGCTACACCTTC
CASSGGSSYGYTF
>-|TRBV5-1|once|TRBJ2-1
TGCGCCAGCAGCTTGGATGTAAACTACAATGAGCAGTTCTTC
CASSLDVNYNEQFF
>-|TRBV4-1|-|TRBJ1-6
TGCGCCAGCAGAGGACTTGGGGAAAATTCACCCCTCCACTTT
CASRGLGENSPLHF
>-|TRBV24-1|-|TRBJ1-5
TGTGCCACCTCTAAGGGGGGGGGCTTGGCCCAGCATTTT
CATSKGGGLAQHF
>-|TRBV29-1|-|TRBJ1-1
TGCAGCGTGTCAAACAGGGTATTAGGGACTGAAGCTTTCTTT
CSVSNRVLGTEAFF
>TRBD2|TRBV24-1|-|TRBJ2-3
TGTGCCACCAGTGATCCCAGGGGACTAGCGGGGGAGGGAGATACGCAGTATTTT
CATSDPRGLAGEGDTQYF
>TRBD2|TRBV25-1|-|TRBJ2-3
TGTGCCAGCAGTGTATTTCTGGTAGCGGGGGGCCCAGATACGCAGTATTTT
CASSVFLVAGGPDTQYF
>-|TRBV7-6|-|TRBJ1-6
TGTGCCAGCAGCTTAGTTACGGCGCAGGGCACCTATAATTCACCCCTCCACTTT
CASSLVTAQGTYNSPLHF
>TRBD2|TRBV4-1|-|TRBJ2-7
TGCGCCAGCAGCCGGTACGGGGGGGCGGACGAGCAGTACTTC
CASSRYGGADEQYF
>TRBD1|TRBV6-1|-|TRBJ2-3
TGTGCCAGCAGTGAAGGGCCAGGGGGCTCAGGTACGCAGTATTTT
CASSEGPGGSGTQYF
>TRBD1|TRBV7-8|-|TRBJ1-4
TGTGCCAGCAGCTTAGCGACAGGGGGGCGACGAAATGAAAAACTGTTTTTT
CASSLATGGRRNEKLFF
>-|TRBV30|-|TRBJ2-7
TGTGCCGCCCTGGGGGGTCCCTCCTACGAGCAGTACTTC
CAALGGPSYEQYF
>-|TRBV4-1|-|TRBJ2-7
TGCGCCAGCAGCCCACCCTTGTCGGGGAACGAGCAGTACTTC
CASSPPLSGNEQYF
>TRBD2|TRBV6-6|-|TRBJ2-1
TGTGCCAGCAGTTACGGACTAGAAGGTGAGCAGTTCTTC
CASSYGLEGEQFF